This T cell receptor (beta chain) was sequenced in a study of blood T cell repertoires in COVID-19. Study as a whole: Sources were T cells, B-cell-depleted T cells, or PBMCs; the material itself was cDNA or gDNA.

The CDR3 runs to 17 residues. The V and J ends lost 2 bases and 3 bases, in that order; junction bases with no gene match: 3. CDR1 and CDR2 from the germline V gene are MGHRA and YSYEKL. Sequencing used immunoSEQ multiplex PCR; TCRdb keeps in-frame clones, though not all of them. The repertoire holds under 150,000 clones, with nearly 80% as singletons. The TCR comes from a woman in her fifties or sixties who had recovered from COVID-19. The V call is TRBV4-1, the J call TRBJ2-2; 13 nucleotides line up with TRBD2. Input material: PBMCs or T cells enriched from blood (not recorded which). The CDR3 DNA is TGCGCCAGCAGCCAAACTAGCGGGGGGGCCTACACCGGGGAGCTGTTTTTT. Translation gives CASSQTSGGAYTGELFF.